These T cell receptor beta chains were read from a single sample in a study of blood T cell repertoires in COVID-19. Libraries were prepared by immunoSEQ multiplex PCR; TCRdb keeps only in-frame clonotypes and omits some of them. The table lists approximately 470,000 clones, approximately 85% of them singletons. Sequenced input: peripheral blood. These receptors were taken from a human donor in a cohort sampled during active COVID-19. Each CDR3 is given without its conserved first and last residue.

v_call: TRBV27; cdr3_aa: ASRRTGDHGGANVLT
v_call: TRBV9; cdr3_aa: ASSVAPGLAGDEQY
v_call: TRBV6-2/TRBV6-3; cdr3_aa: ASSYKRESGELF
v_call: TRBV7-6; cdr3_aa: ASSLYRAGNTEAF
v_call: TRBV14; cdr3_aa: ASSQDLKGTSSYNEQF
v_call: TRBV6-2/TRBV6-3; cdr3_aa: ASSYPPGQGRTRPDTQY
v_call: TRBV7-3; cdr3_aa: ASSLQQGRNTGELF
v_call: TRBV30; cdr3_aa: AWSVSGSATEAF
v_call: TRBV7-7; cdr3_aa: ASSPQTGAAGEQY
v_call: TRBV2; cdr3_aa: ASRRGGMNTEAF
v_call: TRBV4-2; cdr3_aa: ASSQDIGNEQF
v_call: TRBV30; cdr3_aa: ARTSTPNTQY
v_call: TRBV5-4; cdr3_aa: ASSSDLGQGNEKLF
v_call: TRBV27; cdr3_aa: ASSSETPSFEQY
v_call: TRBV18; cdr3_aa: ASSPPGQRHEQY
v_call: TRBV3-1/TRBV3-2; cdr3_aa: ASSQRTDTQY
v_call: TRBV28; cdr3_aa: ASRQGGNIQY
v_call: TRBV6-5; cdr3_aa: ASSSGLSPSPQH
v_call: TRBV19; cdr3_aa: ASRYQGSSANYGYT
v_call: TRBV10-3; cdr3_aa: AISEGQGSPLH
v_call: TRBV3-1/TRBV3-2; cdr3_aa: ASSQMRGNEKLF
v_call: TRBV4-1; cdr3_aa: ASSHGTAINEKLF
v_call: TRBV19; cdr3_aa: ASSIDGNSNQPQH